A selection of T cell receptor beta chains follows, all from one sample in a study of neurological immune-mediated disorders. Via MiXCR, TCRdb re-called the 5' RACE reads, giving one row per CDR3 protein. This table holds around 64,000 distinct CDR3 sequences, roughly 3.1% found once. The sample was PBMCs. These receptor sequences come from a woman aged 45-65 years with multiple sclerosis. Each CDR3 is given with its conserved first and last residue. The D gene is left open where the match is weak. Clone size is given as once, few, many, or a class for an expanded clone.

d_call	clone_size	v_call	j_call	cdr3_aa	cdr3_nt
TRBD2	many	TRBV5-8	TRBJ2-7	CASSRKGLEVRYF	TGTGCCAGCAGCAGGAAGGGACTAGAGGTGAGGTACTTC
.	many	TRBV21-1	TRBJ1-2	CASSPTNRGHSYGYTF	TGTGCCAGCAGCCCCACCAACAGGGGGCATAGCTATGGCTACACCTTC
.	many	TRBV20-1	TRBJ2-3	CSSLGTDTQYF	TGTTCGTCCCTCGGCACAGATACGCAGTATTTT
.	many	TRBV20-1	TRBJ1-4	CSAKPSVGANEKLFF	TGCAGTGCGAAACCCAGCGTGGGGGCTAATGAAAAACTGTTTTTT
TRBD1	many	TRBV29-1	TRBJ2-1	CSVDPGQGLNEQFF	TGCAGCGTGGACCCGGGACAGGGCTTAAATGAGCAGTTCTTC
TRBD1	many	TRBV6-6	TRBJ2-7	CASSYSPGQHYEQYF	TGTGCCAGCAGTTACTCTCCGGGACAGCACTACGAGCAGTACTTC
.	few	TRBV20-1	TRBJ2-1	CSAQERDLLQFF	TGCAGTGCCCAGGAACGGGACTTATTGCAGTTCTTC
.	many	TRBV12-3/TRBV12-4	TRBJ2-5	CASSLFSTGTQETQYF	TGTGCCAGCAGTTTATTTAGTACCGGGACCCAGGAGACCCAGTACTTC
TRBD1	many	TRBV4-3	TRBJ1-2	CASSHLGTGAAYGYTF	TGCGCCAGCAGCCATCTTGGGACAGGGGCGGCTTATGGCTACACCTTC
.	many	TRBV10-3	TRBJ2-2	CAITEYREGTTGELFF	TGTGCCATCACCGAATACAGGGAAGGTACCACCGGGGAGCTGTTTTTT
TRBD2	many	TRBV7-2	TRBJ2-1	CASSLPAGPLGEQFF	TGTGCCAGCAGCTTACCAGCGGGGCCTTTGGGTGAGCAGTTCTTC
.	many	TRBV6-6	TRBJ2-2	CASSYSHTGELFF	TGTGCCAGCAGTTACTCTCACACCGGGGAGCTGTTTTTT
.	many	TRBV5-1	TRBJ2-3	CASSSHYRGGTPQDTQYF	TGCGCCAGCAGCTCTCATTATCGAGGGGGAACCCCTCAAGATACGCAGTATTTT
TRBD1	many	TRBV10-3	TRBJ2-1	CAIRQPGQTGSGNEQFF	TGTGCCATCAGGCAACCGGGACAGACCGGTTCGGGCAATGAGCAGTTCTTC
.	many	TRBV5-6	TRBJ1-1	CASSFYSGMNTEAFF	TGTGCCAGCAGCTTCTATTCAGGGATGAACACTGAAGCTTTCTTT
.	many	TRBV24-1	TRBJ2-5	CATSDLVETQYF	TGTGCCACCAGTGATTTGGTGGAGACCCAGTACTTC
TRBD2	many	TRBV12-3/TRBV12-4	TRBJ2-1	CASSPSKLAGGYEQFF	TGTGCCAGCAGCCCCAGTAAACTAGCGGGGGGTTATGAGCAGTTCTTC
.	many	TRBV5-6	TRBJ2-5	CASSWTMSGETQYF	TGTGCCAGCAGCTGGACGATGAGCGGGGAGACCCAGTACTTC
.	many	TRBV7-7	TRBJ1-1	CASSLRVGTEAFF	TGTGCTAGCAGCTTGAGGGTTGGCACTGAAGCTTTCTTT
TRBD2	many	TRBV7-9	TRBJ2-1	CASSFLAGVTYEQFF	TGTGCCAGCAGCTTTCTAGCGGGAGTTACCTATGAGCAGTTCTTC
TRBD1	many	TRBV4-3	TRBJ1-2	CASSQDPGTGLGYTF	TGCGCCAGCAGCCAAGACCCCGGGACAGGGCTTGGCTACACCTTC
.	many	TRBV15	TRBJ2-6	CATSRDKGTTGANVLTF	TGTGCCACCAGCAGAGACAAGGGTACTACTGGGGCCAACGTCCTGACTTTC
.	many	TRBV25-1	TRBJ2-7	CASSASYEQYF	TGTGCCAGCAGTGCCTCCTACGAGCAGTACTTC